This is a list of T cell receptor beta chains from one sample in a study of T cell responses to AZD1222 COVID-19 vaccine. Sequencing used immunoSEQ multiplex PCR; TCRdb keeps in-frame clones, though not all of them. Among some 120,000 clones listed, 90% were seen once. The sample in question was peripheral blood, obtained on day 0 of AZD1222 vaccination. The origin of the receptors is an adult in good health. Both conserved end residues are part of each CDR3. The D gene is left open where the match is weak.

d_call,v_call,j_call,cdr3_nt,cdr3_aa
TRBD2,TRBV24-1,TRBJ2-1,TGTGCCACCAGTGATCGGACTAGCAGGAGGGTTGAGCAGTTCTTC,CATSDRTSRRVEQFF
.,TRBV2,TRBJ2-2,TGTGCCAGCAGTGAAGTGGGACCCCGGACCGGGGAGCTGTTTTTT,CASSEVGPRTGELFF
.,TRBV7-9,TRBJ2-3,TGTGCCAGCAGCATCCTTAGTGCCCCAAGAGATACGCAGTATTTT,CASSILSAPRDTQYF
.,TRBV5-1,TRBJ1-2,TGCGCCAGCAGCTTGGTGGGGGGCAAGGACTATGGCTACACCTTC,CASSLVGGKDYGYTF
.,TRBV29-1,TRBJ2-2,TGCAGCGCCCAACCGGATTCGAACACCGGGGAGCTGTTTTTT,CSAQPDSNTGELFF
TRBD2,TRBV29-1,TRBJ2-7,TGCAGCGCCGGGACTAGCGGCACCTACGAGCAGTACTTC,CSAGTSGTYEQYF
.,TRBV6-5,TRBJ1-1,TGTGCCAGCAGTTACGACCTTCCGGGACAAGAAGCTTTCTTT,CASSYDLPGQEAFF
.,TRBV7-8,TRBJ2-2,TGTGCCAGCAGCCCCATCCAACGGAGCGGGGAGCTGTTTTTT,CASSPIQRSGELFF
.,TRBV6-1,TRBJ1-5,TGTGCCAGCAGTGAGGACAATAGCAATCAGCCCCAGCATTTT,CASSEDNSNQPQHF
.,TRBV9,TRBJ2-1,TGTGCCAGCAGCAGAGGAGCAGAGCCTTACCATGAGCAGTTCTTC,CASSRGAEPYHEQFF
.,TRBV7-2,TRBJ1-2,TGTGCCAGCAGCCCCTCTTATGGCTACACCTTC,CASSPSYGYTF
.,TRBV30,TRBJ2-7,TGTGCCTCGACCAGAGGGAGCTTCCCCCACGAGCAGTACTTC,CASTRGSFPHEQYF
TRBD2,TRBV5-1,TRBJ2-2,TGCGCCAGCAGCTTGGTCAGCGGGGTCGCGAACACCGGGGAGCTGTTTTTT,CASSLVSGVANTGELFF
.,TRBV7-2,TRBJ2-3,TGTGCCAGCAGCCCTGACAGCTTGGGTACAGATACGCAGTATTTT,CASSPDSLGTDTQYF